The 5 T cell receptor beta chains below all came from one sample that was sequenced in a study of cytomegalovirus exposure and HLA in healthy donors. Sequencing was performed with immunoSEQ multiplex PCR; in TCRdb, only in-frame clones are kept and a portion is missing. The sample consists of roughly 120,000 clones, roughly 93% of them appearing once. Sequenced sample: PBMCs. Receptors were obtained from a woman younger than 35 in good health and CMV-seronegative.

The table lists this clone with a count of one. CDR3 sequence: CAISDGREGVFF. DNA of the CDR3: TGTGCCATCAGTGATGGGAGGGAGGGTGTTTTCTTT. This sequence joins TRBV10-3 and TRBJ1-1; the D is unclear. V shed 3 bases and J shed 13 bases, with 15 bases lying between them. The CDR3 totals 12 residues. The germline CDR1 and CDR2 sequences are ENHRY and SYGVKD.

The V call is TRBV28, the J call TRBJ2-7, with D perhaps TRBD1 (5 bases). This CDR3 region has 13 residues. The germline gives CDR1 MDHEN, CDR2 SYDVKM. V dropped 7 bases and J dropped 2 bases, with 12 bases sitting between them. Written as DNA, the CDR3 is TGTGCCAGCAACGGCAGGGAAGCCTACGAGCAGTACTTC. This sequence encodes CASNGREAYEQYF.

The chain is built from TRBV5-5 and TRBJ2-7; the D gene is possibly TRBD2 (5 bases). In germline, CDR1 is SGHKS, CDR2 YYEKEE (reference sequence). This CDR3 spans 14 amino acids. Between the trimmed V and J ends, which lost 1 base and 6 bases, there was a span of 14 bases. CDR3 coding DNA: TGTGCCAGCAGCTTGACCCTGGGGAGTCGCGAGCAGTACTTC. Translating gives CASSLTLGSREQYF. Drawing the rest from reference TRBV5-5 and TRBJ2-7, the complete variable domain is DAGVTQSPTHLIKTRGQQVTLRCSPISGHKSVSWYQQVLGQGPQFIFQYYEKEERGRGNFPDRFSARQFPNYSSELNVNALLLGDSALYLCASSLTLGSREQYFGPGTRLTVT.

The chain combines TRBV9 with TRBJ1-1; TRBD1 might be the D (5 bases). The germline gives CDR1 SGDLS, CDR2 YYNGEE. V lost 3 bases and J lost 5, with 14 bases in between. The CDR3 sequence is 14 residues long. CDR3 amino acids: CASSDGGTGTEAFF. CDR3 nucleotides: TGTGCCAGCAGCGACGGGGGTACCGGGACTGAAGCTTTCTTT.

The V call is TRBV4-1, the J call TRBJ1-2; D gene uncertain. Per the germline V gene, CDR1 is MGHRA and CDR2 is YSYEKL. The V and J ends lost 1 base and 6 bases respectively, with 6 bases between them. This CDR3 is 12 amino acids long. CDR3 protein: CASSQAGDGYTF. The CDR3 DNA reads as TGCGCCAGCAGCCAAGCAGGTGATGGCTACACCTTC.